This T cell receptor (beta chain) was captured by sequencing in a study of blood T cell repertoires in COVID-19. This CDR3 comprises 15 residues. The junction had 5 bases not matched to a gene; V was cut back by 3 bases and J by 7 bases. The germline V gene has CDR1 SNHLY and CDR2 FYNNEI. Method: immunoSEQ multiplex PCR; TCRdb's copy keeps in-frame clones and lacks some. The table has hundreds of thousands of clones, more than 75% seen once. V gene TRBV2 combines with J gene TRBJ1-4; 10 nucleotides line up with TRBD1. This TCR came from a woman aged 25 to 39 who had recovered from COVID-19. What was sequenced was peripheral blood. The CDR3 DNA sequence: TGTGCCAGCAGTGATGGGACAGGGGAGGGTGAAAAACTGTTTTTT. Protein sequence: CASSDGTGEGEKLFF.